The 18 T cell receptor beta chains presented below share a single source sample, sequenced in a study of shared clonotypes between healthy human individuals. Using immunoSEQ multiplex PCR, the repertoire was profiled, and TCRdb retains in-frame clones only, with some absent. The sample lists around 990,000 clones, 60% to 85% seen once, with roughly 0.83% in the top ten. Sequencing was performed on memory CD4+ T cells from PBMCs. Regarding subset: CD45RA-negative fraction. The receptors originated from a man aged 18-30 years in good health. Some clones in this sample may be carry-over from other donors' samples.

This clone has a handful of counts. V and J are TRBV7-2 and TRBJ1-2, with 7 bases that match TRBD1. There are 16 residues in the CDR3. Germline V gene lookup returns CDR1 SGHTA and CDR2 FQGNSA. The trim removed 1 base at V and 7 bases at J, leaving 12 bases unmatched. Here the CDR3 DNA reads TGTGCCAGCAGCTTAGATCCCCTTTCAGGGGGGCGTGGCTACACCTTC. This sequence encodes CASSLDPLSGGRGYTF.

About this clone: This specimen includes other DNA sequences encoding the same CDR3. The chain joins TRBV5-4 to TRBJ2-3; 10 positions agree with TRBD2. CDR1 is SGHNT, CDR2 YYREEE, per germline (reference sequence). The CDR3 is 16 amino acids. Losses at the gene ends were 4 bases for V and 0 bases for J; bases not matched to a gene: 5. The CDR3 DNA reads TGTGCCAGCAGCCCGAGGACTAGCGGAAGCACAGATACGCAGTATTTT. Encoded protein: CASSPRTSGSTDTQYF.

This chain connects TRBV12-5 to TRBJ2-1; 16 bases agree with TRBD2. Germline CDR1 and CDR2: LGHNT and FRNRAP. The V and J ends lost 1 base and 9 bases, in that order; junction bases with no gene match: 24. This CDR3 comprises 23 residues. The CDR3 nucleotides read TGTGCTAGTGGTTTGGACACTCGGAATCGAGGGACTAGCGGGAGGGGGGTCGTCAGTGAGCAGTTCTTC. It is translated as CASGLDTRNRGTSGRGVVSEQFF.

This clone was observed at least ten times. The rearrangement joins TRBV6-1 to TRBJ1-2; 8 nucleotides agree with TRBD1. CDR1 MNHNS and CDR2 SASEGT come from the germline V gene. This CDR3 is 17 amino acids long. J was trimmed by 2 bases and V by 1 base; bases with no gene match: 9. The CDR3: CASSEGGGQGGNYGYTF. The CDR3 DNA reads as TGTGCCAGCAGTGAAGGGGGAGGACAGGGAGGCAACTATGGCTACACCTTC.

About this clone itself: Possible read error: a much larger clone is one base away. The chain is built from TRBV5-1 and TRBJ2-7, with 11 positions matching TRBD2. V shed 7 bases, J shed 1 base, and the junction held 7 bases outside the gene matches. This CDR3 is 15 amino acids long. Germline assignment: CDR1 SGHRS and CDR2 YFSETQ. In DNA, the CDR3 is TGCGCCAGCGGTACTAGCGGGAGTAGATCCTACGAGCAGTACTTC. This encodes CASGTSGSRSYEQYF.

This clone was found a few times. V gene TRBV5-4 combines with J gene TRBJ1-5; perhaps TRBD1 as D (5 bases). The V gene's germline CDR1 is SGHNT and CDR2 YYREEE (reference sequence). The CDR3 covers 16 residues. The V end was cut by 0 bases, the J end by 1 base, with 11 bases between. The CDR3 reads CASSLGGRGSNQPQHF. The CDR3 DNA reads as TGTGCCAGCAGCTTGGGGGGCCGGGGGAGCAATCAGCCCCAGCATTTT.

The chain is built from TRBV28 and TRBJ2-7, with 8 nucleotides matching TRBD2. This CDR3 is built from 14 residues. Germline CDR1 and CDR2: MDHEN and SYDVKM. Trimming removed 2 bases from V and 10 bases from J; junction bases left unmatched: 10. The CDR3 here is CASSLPGGLDLQYF. CDR3 DNA: TGTGCCAGCAGTTTACCGGGGGGACTAGATTTACAGTACTTC.

This clone occurred once. The chain links TRBV5-6 to TRBJ2-4; TRBD2 aligns across 7 bases. The CDR3 loop spans 13 amino acids. V shed 4 bases and J 9 bases; nucleotides not matched to a gene: 7. Germline V gene sequence: CDR1 SGHDT, CDR2 YYEEEE. CDR3 sequence (DNA): TGTGCCAGCAGCGTGGCGGGGGTAGGCATTCAGTACTTC. This gives the protein CASSVAGVGIQYF.

In regard to this clone: Additional DNA sequences in this sample encode the identical CDR3. The chain employs TRBV7-6 and TRBJ2-5; D might be TRBD2 (5 bases). V lost 1 base, J lost 4 bases, and 10 bases lay in between. The CDR3 has 14 amino acids. Germline CDR1 SGHVS, CDR2 FNYEAQ. The DNA of the CDR3 is TGTGCCAGCAGCTTAGTAGGCGCGGGAGAGACCCAGTACTTC. Amino acid sequence: CASSLVGAGETQYF.

On this clone: Additional DNA sequences in this sample encode the identical CDR3. The chain combines TRBV2 with TRBJ2-5, with TRBD2 matching over 7 bases. Germline CDR1 and CDR2: SNHLY and FYNNEI. The CDR3 runs to 13 residues. V lost 3 bases to trimming and J lost 5 bases; unmatched junction nucleotides: 3. In nucleotides, the CDR3 is TGTGCCAGCAGTGATGTCGGGGGGGAGACCCAGTACTTC. Translation gives CASSDVGGETQYF.

Points on this clone: One junction end disagrees with the germline gene, perhaps due to a read error. The chain employs TRBV7-3 and TRBJ2-5; D call uncertain. This CDR3 contains 14 residues. Germline values: CDR1 SGHTA, CDR2 FQGTGA. This CDR3 is CASSLTADRETQYF. CDR3 DNA sequence: TGTGCCAGCAGCCTAACCGCAGATCGAGAGACCCAGTACTTC.

The chain couples TRBV6-6 to TRBJ2-7; D remains unclear. Germline lookup yields CDR1 MNHNY and CDR2 SVGAGI (reference sequence). Trimming removed 5 bases at V and 5 bases at J, with 10 bases between. There are 12 residues in the CDR3. Written as DNA, the CDR3 is TGTGCCAGCAGTCCCAGCAGCAACGAGCAGTACTTC. Its translation is CASSPSSNEQYF.

The chain recombines TRBV28 with TRBJ2-3, with 8 bases fitting TRBD1. Germline trimming cut 4 bases from V and 4 bases from J; bases unmatched to any gene: 4. CDR1 is MDHEN and CDR2 is SYDVKM in the germline V gene. The CDR3 sequence is 14 residues long. CDR3 nucleotide sequence: TGTGCCAGCAGTTGGACAGGGAACGCAGATACGCAGTATTTT. Translating it yields CASSWTGNADTQYF.

The rearrangement links TRBV7-2 to TRBJ1-2; TRBD1 matches at 9 bases. CDR1 is SGHTA and CDR2 is FQGNSA in the germline V gene. Germline trimming cut 0 bases from V and 4 bases from J; bases unmatched to any gene: 15. The CDR3 totals 19 residues. Written as DNA, the CDR3 is TGTGCCAGCAGCTTAGCGTTCGGGACAGGGCAAGGACTGGGCTATGGCTACACCTTC. Its translation: CASSLAFGTGQGLGYGYTF.

Concerning this clone: A read error may be the cause here, since a much bigger clone is one base away. The CDR3 does not close with the conserved phenylalanine or tryptophan, likely indicating a read error. V and J are TRBV30 and TRBJ2-7, with D unclear. CDR1 is GTSNPN, CDR2 SVGIG, per germline (reference sequence). V lost 2 bases to trimming and J lost 6 bases, with 8 bases between them. The CDR3 is 11 residues long. As DNA, the CDR3 is TGTGCCTGGAGTAGCCCGGGCGAGCAGTACTCC. It encodes CAWSSPGEQYS.

The chain links TRBV9 to TRBJ2-5; D gene ambiguous. The germline CDR1 and CDR2 sequences are SGDLS and YYNGEE. Trimming shortened V by 0 bases and J by 5 bases, and 17 bases separated the two germline ends. The CDR3 is 16 amino acids. DNA for the CDR3: TGTGCCAGCAGCGTAGACGTGGGGATTGCTTTTGAGACCCAGTACTTC. Its translation is CASSVDVGIAFETQYF.

The chain recombines TRBV7-8 with TRBJ2-7; the match to TRBD2 covers 7 bases. Germline V gives CDR1 SGHVS, CDR2 FQNEAQ. The CDR3 length is 14 residues. Losses at the gene ends were 6 bases for V and 2 bases for J; bases not matched to a gene: 7. CDR3 bases: TGTGCCAGCAGTACCAGCGGGGTCACCTACGAGCAGTACTTC. Amino acid sequence: CASSTSGVTYEQYF.

About this clone: The sample has other DNA sequences that encode this CDR3 too. The genes are TRBV29-1 and TRBJ1-2; tentative D call: TRBD1 (5 bases). CDR3 length equals 14 residues. The germline V and J ends were trimmed by 5 bases and 4 bases, with 17 bases remaining between them. Germline CDR1 SQVTM, CDR2 ANQGSEA. For the CDR3, the DNA is TGCAGCGTTTTGGGGAGAGGTAGGGGCTATGGCTACACCTTC. Translation: CSVLGRGRGYGYTF.